The 5 T cell receptor beta chains presented below share a single source sample, sequenced in a study of shared clonotypes between healthy human individuals. The method was immunoSEQ multiplex PCR; TCRdb's version includes in-frame clones alone and lacks a portion of them. Of approximately 980,000 clones listed, about three quarters are singletons. Sequencing used memory CD4+ T cells sorted from blood. The subset is: CD45RA-negative fraction. The origin of the receptors is a man younger than 35 in good health.

Worth noting for this clone: A far more abundant clone sits one base away, making this likely a read error. Here the CDR3 omits its conserved ending phenylalanine or tryptophan, so a read error is the likely source. The rearrangement uses TRBV27 and TRBJ1-2; a possible D gene is TRBD1 (6 bases). The CDR3 has 18 amino acids. Germline loops: CDR1 MNHEY, CDR2 SMNVEV (reference sequence). The V end was cut by 4 bases, the J end by 0 bases, with 21 bases between. The CDR3 is CASSSQTPGAGANYGYTL. The CDR3 nucleotides are TGTGCCAGCAGTTCACAAACGCCAGGGGCTGGAGCTAACTATGGCTACACCCTC.

The chain uses TRBV5-1 and TRBJ2-5, with 9 positions matching TRBD2. V dropped 1 base and J dropped 6; count of bases not matched to a gene: 7. This CDR3 is 15 amino acids long. CDR1 and CDR2 from the germline V gene are SGHRS and YFSETQ. CDR3 DNA sequence: TGCGCCAGCAGCTTGTCGTCTAGCGGGATGCAGACCCAGTACTTC. Translation: CASSLSSSGMQTQYF. Variable domain in full (rest from reference TRBV5-1 and TRBJ2-5): KAGVTQTPRYLIKTRGQQVTLSCSPISGHRSVSWYQQTPGQGLQFLFEYFSETQRNKGNFPGRFSGRQFSNSRSEMNVSTLELGDSALYLCASSLSSSGMQTQYFGPGTRLLVL.

In this sample, this clone turned up once. The genes are TRBV6-4 and TRBJ1-3; no definite D call. V was pared by 7 bases and J by 0 bases, with 16 bases between. The germline CDR1 and CDR2 sequences are MRHNA and SNTAGT. The CDR3 length is 16 residues. The CDR3 DNA is TGTGCCAGCATCAACGCCCGAGCTGACTCTGGAAACACCATATATTTT. As protein: CASINARADSGNTIYF.

The sample holds a few counts of this clone. This chain connects TRBV5-4 to TRBJ1-1; 8 nucleotides line up with TRBD1. The length of the CDR3 is 15 residues. V was pared by 4 bases and J by 5 bases, with 10 bases of the junction left unmatched. From germline, CDR1 is SGHNT and CDR2 YYREEE (reference sequence). DNA for the CDR3: TGTGCCAGCAGCCATCCAGGACAGGGTGAGACTGAAGCTTTCTTT. It specifies CASSHPGQGETEAFF. Using reference TRBV5-4 and TRBJ1-1 for the parts outside the CDR3, the full variable domain is ETGVTQSPTHLIKTRGQQVTLRCSSQSGHNTVSWYQQALGQGPQFIFQYYREEENGRGNFPPRFSGLQFPNYSSELNVNALELDDSALYLCASSHPGQGETEAFFGQGTRLTVV.

In this sample, this clone turned up many times. This chain connects TRBV5-1 to TRBJ2-7, with D unresolved. Per germline, CDR1 SGHRS and CDR2 YFSETQ. This CDR3 spans 15 amino acids. The ends were cut back, 0 bases at V and 0 bases at J, with 10 bases in the middle. The CDR3: CASSLGTSSSYEQYF. CDR3 coding DNA: TGCGCCAGCAGCTTGGGCACCAGTAGCTCCTACGAGCAGTACTTC.